This TCR beta chain came from a study of blood T cell repertoires in COVID-19. Study-wide background: Nucleic acid was either cDNA or gDNA, and it came from T cells, B-cell-depleted T cells, or PBMCs.

Clones were sequenced by immunoSEQ multiplex PCR, and TCRdb holds only the in-frame ones, with some missing. This sample yields fewer than 200,000 clones, of which around 85% are seen a single time; more than 7.5% belongs to the top ten. Germline V lookup: CDR1 SGHTA, CDR2 FQGNSA. The CDR3 is made up of 15 amino acids. The junction had 4 bases not matched to a gene; V was cut back by 0 bases and J by 3 bases. The sequence derives from a man aged 50-60 years with active or convalescent COVID-19. The sample consisted of peripheral blood. The J gene is TRBJ1-1, the V gene TRBV7-2; TRBD1 aligns across 7 bases. CDR3 DNA: TGTGCCAGCAGCTTAGCCACCAGGGGGGACACTGAAGCTTTCTTT. Translating it yields CASSLATRGDTEAFF.